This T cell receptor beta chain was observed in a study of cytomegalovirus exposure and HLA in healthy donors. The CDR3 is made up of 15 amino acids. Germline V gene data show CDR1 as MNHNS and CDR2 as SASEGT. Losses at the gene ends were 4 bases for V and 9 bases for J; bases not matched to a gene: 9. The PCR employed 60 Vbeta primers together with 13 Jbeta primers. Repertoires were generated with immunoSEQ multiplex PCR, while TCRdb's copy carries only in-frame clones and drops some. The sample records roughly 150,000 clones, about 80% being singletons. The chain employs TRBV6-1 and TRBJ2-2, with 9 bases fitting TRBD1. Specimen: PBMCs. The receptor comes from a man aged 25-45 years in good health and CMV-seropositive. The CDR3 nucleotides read TGTGCCAGCAGTGTAAGGACAGGGGAAGGAAGGGAGCTGTTTTTT. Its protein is CASSVRTGEGRELFF.